This T cell receptor (beta chain) was sequenced in a study of cytomegalovirus exposure and HLA in healthy donors. Amplification used 60 Vbeta primers and 13 Jbeta primers. Only in-frame clones appear in the TCRdb table, and some are missing; sequencing was by immunoSEQ multiplex PCR. Seen in this sample are around 88,000 clones; the ten most common clones hold just over 5.5%. V lost 6 bases to trimming and J lost 6 bases; unmatched junction nucleotides: 7. The V gene's germline CDR1 is MNHNS and CDR2 SASEGT. CDR3 size: 14 residues. The rearrangement links TRBV6-1 to TRBJ1-4, with TRBD1 matching over 7 bases. This clonotype was obtained from a girl between 5 and 17 years old in good health and CMV-seropositive. The sequencing input was PBMCs. The CDR3 sequence: CASRPGTADEKLFF. DNA of the CDR3: TGTGCCAGCAGGCCCGGGACAGCAGATGAAAAACTGTTTTTT.